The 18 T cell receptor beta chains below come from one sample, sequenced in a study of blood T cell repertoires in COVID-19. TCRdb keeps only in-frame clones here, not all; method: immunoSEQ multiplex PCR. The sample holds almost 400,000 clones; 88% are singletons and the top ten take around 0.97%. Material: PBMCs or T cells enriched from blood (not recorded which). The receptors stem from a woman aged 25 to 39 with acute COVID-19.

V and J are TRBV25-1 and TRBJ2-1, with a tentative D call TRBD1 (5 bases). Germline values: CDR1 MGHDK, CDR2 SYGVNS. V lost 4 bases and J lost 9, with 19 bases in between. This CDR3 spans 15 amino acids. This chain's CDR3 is CASSVSQHQGSEQFF. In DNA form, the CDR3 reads TGTGCCAGCAGTGTCAGTCAACACCAGGGTTCTGAGCAGTTCTTC.

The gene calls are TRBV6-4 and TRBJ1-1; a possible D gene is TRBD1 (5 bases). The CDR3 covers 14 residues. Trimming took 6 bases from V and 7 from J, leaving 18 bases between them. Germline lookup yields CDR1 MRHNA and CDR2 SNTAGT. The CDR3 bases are TGTGCCAGCAGCAAGCAGGGTTCCGCGGATGAAGCTTTCTTT. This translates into CASSKQGSADEAFF.

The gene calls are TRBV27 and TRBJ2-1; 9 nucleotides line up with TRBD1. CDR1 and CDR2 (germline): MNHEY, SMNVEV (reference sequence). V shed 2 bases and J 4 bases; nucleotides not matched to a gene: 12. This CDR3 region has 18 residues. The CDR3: CASSLKTNRGPPYNEQFF. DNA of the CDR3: TGTGCCAGCAGTTTAAAAACCAACAGGGGGCCACCTTACAATGAGCAGTTCTTC.

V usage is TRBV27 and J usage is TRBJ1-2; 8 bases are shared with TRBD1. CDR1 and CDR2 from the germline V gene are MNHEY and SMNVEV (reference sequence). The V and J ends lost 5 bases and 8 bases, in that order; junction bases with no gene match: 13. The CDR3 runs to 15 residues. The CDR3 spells CASSPGTGGGWGYTF. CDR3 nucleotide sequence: TGTGCCAGCAGTCCCGGGACAGGAGGGGGGTGGGGCTACACCTTC.

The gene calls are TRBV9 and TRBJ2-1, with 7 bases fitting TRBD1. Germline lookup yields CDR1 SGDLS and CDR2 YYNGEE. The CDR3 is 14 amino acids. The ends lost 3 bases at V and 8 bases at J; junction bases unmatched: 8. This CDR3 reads CASSGNRGLDEQFF. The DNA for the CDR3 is TGTGCCAGCAGCGGGAACAGGGGATTGGATGAGCAGTTCTTC.

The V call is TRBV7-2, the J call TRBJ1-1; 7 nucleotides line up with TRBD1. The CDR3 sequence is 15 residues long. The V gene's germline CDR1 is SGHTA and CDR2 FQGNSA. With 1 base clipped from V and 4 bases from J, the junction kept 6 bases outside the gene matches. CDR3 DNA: TGTGCCAGCAGCTTAGTCGCGTCAGGGGGCACTGAAGCTTTCTTT. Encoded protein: CASSLVASGGTEAFF.

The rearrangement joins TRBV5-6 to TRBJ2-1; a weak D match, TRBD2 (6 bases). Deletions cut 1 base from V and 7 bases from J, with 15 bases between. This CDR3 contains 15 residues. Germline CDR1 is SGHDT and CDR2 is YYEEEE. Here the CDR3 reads CASSLLGEVGNEQFF. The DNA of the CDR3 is TGTGCCAGCAGCTTGCTCGGGGAGGTGGGAAATGAGCAGTTCTTC.

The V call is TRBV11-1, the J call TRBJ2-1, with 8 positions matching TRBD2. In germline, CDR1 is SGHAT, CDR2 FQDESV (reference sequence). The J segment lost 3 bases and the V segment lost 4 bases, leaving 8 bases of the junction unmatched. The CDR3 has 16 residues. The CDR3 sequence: CASSSRGLAGYNEQFF. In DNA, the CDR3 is TGTGCCAGCAGCTCCAGGGGTCTAGCGGGCTACAATGAGCAGTTCTTC. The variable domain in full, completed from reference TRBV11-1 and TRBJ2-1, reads EAEVAQSPRYKITEKSQAVAFWCDPISGHATLYWYRQILGQGPELLVQFQDESVVDDSQLPKDRFSAERLKGVDSTLKIQPAELGDSAMYLCASSSRGLAGYNEQFFGPGTRLTVL.

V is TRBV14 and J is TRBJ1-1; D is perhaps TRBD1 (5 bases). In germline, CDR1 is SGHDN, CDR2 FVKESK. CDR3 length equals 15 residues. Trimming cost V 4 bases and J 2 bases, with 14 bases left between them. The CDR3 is CASSPFIGENTEAFF. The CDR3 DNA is TGTGCCAGCAGCCCCTTTATAGGGGAAAACACTGAAGCTTTCTTT.

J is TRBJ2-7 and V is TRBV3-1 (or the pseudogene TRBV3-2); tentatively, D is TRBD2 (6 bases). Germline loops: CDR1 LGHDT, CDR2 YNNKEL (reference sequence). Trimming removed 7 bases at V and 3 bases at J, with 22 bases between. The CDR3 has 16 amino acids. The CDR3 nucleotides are TGTGCCAGCACCCGGGACTCTAAAGTGAAAGACTACGAGCAGTACTTC. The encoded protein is CASTRDSKVKDYEQYF.

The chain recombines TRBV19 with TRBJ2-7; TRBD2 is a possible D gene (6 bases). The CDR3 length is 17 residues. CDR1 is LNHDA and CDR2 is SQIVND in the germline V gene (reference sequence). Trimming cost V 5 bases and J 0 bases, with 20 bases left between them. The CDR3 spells CASSFIWSGGSSYEQYF. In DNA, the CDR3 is TGTGCCAGTAGTTTCATCTGGTCCGGGGGTAGCTCCTACGAGCAGTACTTC.

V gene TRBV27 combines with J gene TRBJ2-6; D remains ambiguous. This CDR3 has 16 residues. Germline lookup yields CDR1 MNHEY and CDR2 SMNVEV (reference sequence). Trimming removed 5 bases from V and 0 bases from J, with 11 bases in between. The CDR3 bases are TGTGCCAGCAGTCCGGCGGCCATCTCTGGGGCCAACGTCCTGACTTTC. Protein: CASSPAAISGANVLTF.

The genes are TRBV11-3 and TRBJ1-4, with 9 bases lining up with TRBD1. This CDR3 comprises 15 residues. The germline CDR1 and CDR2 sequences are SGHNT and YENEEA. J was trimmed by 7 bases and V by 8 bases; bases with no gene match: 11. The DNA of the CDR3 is TGTGCCAGCGCCGCCCGGACAGGGGTTGCTGAAAAACTGTTTTTT. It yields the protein CASAARTGVAEKLFF.

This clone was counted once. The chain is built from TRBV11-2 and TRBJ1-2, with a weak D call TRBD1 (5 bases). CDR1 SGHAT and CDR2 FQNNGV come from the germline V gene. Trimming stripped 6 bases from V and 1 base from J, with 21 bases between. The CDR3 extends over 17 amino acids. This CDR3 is CASSFPIGQGLNYGYTF. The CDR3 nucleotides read TGTGCCAGCAGTTTCCCCATCGGGCAGGGCCTTAACTATGGCTACACCTTC.

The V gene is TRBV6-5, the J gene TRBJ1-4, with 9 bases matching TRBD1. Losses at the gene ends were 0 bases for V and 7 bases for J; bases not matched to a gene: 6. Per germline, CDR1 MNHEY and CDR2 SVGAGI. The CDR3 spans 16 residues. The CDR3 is CASSYSMGQGTEKLFF. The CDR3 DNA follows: TGTGCCAGCAGTTACTCCATGGGACAGGGCACTGAAAAACTGTTTTTT.

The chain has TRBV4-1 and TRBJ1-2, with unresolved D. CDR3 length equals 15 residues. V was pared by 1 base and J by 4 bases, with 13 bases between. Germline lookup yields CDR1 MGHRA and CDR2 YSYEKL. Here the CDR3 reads CASSQAHPLGYGYTF. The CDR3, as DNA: TGCGCCAGCAGCCAAGCACACCCCCTTGGCTATGGCTACACCTTC.

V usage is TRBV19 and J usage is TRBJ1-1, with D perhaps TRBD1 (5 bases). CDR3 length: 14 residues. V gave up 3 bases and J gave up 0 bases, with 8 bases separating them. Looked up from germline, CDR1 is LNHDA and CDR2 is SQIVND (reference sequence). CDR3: CASSMGLMNTEAFF. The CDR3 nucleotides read TGTGCCAGTAGTATGGGACTTATGAACACTGAAGCTTTCTTT.

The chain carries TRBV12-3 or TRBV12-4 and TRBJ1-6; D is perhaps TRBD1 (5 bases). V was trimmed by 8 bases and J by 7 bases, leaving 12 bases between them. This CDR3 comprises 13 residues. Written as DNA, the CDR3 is TGTGCCAGCGGTAGGGGCTCAAATTCACCCCTCCACTTT. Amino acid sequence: CASGRGSNSPLHF.